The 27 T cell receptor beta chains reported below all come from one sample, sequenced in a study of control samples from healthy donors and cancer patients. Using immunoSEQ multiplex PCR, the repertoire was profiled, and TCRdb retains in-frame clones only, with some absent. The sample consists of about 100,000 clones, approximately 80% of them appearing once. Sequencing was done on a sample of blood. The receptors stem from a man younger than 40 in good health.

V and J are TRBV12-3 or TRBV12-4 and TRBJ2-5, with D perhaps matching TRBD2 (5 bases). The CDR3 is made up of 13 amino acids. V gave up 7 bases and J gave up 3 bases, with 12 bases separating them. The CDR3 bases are TGTGCCAGCAAGGCGACTAACGAAGAGACCCAGTACTTC. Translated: CASKATNEETQYF.

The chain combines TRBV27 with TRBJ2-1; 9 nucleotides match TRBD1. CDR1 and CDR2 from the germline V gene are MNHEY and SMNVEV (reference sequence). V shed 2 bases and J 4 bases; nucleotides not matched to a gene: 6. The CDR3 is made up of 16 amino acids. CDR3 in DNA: TGTGCCAGCAGTTTACCGGACAGGGGAGGATACAATGAGCAGTTCTTC. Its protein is CASSLPDRGGYNEQFF.

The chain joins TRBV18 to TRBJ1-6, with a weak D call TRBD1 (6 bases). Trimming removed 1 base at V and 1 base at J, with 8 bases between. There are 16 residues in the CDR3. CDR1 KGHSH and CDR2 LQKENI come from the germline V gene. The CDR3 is CASSPQQGSYNSPLHF. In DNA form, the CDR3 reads TGTGCCAGCTCACCACAACAGGGATCCTATAATTCACCCCTCCACTTT.

For the CDR3, the DNA is TGTGCCAGCAGCCCTGGTCCGGGGTCGTACGAGCAGTACTTC. Translation gives CASSPGPGSYEQYF. The chain recombines TRBV6-6 with TRBJ2-7; tentative D call: TRBD2 (5 bases). This CDR3 is 14 amino acids long. V lost 6 bases to trimming and J lost 4 bases, with 16 bases between them. Per the germline V gene, CDR1 is MNHNY and CDR2 is SVGAGI (reference sequence).

CDR3 nucleotide sequence: TGTGCCTGGAGGGAAGGACCGAACACTGAAGCTTTCTTT. Its translation: CAWREGPNTEAFF. V usage is TRBV30 and J usage is TRBJ1-1, with D uncertain. The V gene lost 3 bases and the J gene lost 1 base, with 9 bases spanning the gap. Per germline, CDR1 GTSNPN and CDR2 SVGIG (reference sequence). This CDR3 has 13 amino acids.

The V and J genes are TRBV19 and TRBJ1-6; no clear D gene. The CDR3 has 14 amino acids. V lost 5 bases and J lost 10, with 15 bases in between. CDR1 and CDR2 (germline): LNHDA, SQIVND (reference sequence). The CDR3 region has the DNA TGTGCCAGTAGTCCGGACGGGGTTTGGTCACCCCTCCACTTT. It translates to CASSPDGVWSPLHF.

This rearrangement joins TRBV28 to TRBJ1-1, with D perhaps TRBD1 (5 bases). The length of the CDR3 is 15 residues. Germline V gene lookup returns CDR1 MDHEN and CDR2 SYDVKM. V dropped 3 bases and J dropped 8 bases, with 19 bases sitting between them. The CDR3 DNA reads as TGTGCCAGCAGTTTTGTCTCAGGGTACTTTCGGGAAGCTTTCTTT. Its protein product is CASSFVSGYFREAFF.

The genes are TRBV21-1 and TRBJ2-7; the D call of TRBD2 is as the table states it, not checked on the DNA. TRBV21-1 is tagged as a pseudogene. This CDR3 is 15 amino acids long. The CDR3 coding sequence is TGTGCCAGCAGCAAAGCTAAGCGGGGGACCTACGAGCAGTACTTC. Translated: CASSKAKRGTYEQYF.

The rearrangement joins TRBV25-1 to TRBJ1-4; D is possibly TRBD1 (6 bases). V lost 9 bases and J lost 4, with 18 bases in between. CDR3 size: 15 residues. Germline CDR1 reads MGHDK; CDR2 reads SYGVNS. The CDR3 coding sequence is TGTGCCAGTCAGTTCGGGGGGGCCCTTAATGAAAAACTGTTTTTT. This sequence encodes CASQFGGALNEKLFF.

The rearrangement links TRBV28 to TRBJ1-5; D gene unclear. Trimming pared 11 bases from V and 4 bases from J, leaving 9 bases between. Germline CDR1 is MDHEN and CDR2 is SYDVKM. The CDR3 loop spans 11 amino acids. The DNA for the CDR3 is TGTGCCGTGGGCGATAATCAGCCCCAGCATTTT. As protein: CAVGDNQPQHF.

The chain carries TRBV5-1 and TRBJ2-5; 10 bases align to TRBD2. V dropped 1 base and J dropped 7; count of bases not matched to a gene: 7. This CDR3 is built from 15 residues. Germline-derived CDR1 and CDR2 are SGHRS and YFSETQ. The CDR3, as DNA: TGCGCCAGCAGCTTGCTTAGCGGGGGGCTCGGGACCCAGTACTTC. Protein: CASSLLSGGLGTQYF.

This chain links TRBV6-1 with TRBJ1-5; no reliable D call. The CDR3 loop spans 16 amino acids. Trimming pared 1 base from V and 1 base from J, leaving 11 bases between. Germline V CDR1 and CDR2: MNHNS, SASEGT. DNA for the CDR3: TGTGCCAGCAGTGAAGGGATCGGGCAGAGCAATCAGCCCCAGCATTTT. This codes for CASSEGIGQSNQPQHF.

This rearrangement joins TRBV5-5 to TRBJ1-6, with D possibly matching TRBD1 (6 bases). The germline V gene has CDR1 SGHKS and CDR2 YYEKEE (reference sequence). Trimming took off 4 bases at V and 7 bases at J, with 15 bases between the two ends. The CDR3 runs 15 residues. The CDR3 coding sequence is TGTGCCAGCAGCCTGATACAGGGCGAGAATTCACCCCTCCACTTT. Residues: CASSLIQGENSPLHF.

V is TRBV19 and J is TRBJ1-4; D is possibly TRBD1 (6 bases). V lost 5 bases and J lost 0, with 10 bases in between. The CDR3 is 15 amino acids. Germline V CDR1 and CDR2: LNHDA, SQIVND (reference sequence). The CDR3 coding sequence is TGTGCCAGTAGTCCTCGACAGGCAACTAATGAAAAACTGTTTTTT. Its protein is CASSPRQATNEKLFF.

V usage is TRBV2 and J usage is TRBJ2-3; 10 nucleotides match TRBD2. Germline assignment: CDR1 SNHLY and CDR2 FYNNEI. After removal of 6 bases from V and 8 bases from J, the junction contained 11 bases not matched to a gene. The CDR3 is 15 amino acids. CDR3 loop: CASSATSGEASTQYF. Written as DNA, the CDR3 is TGTGCCAGCAGCGCTACTAGCGGGGAGGCAAGTACGCAGTATTTT.

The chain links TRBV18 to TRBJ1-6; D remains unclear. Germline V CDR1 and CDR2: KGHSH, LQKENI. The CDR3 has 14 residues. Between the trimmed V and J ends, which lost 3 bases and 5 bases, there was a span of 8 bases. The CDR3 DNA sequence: TGTGCCAGCTCACCCGGTATCGATAATTCACCCCTCCACTTT. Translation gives CASSPGIDNSPLHF.

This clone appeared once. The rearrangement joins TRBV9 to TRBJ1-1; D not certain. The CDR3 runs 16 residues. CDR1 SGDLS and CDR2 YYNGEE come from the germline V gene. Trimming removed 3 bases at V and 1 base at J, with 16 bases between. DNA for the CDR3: TGTGCCAGCAGCGCCCTCGTAAAAGCGGGGAACACTGAAGCTTTCTTT. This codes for CASSALVKAGNTEAFF. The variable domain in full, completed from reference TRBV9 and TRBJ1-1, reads DSGVTQTPKHLITATGQRVTLRCSPRSGDLSVYWYQQSLDQGLQFLIQYYNGEERAKGNILERFSAQQFPDLHSELNLSSLELGDSALYFCASSALVKAGNTEAFFGQGTRLTVV.

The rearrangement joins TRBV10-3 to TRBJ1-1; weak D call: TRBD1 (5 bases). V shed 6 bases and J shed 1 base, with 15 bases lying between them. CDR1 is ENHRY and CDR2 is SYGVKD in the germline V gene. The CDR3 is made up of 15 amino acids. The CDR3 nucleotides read TGTGCCATCAGAGCGGCACGAGGGGCGAACACTGAAGCTTTCTTT. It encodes CAIRAARGANTEAFF.

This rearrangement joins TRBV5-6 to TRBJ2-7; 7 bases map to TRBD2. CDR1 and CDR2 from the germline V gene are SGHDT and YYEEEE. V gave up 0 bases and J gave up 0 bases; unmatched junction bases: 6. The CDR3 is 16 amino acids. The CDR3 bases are TGTGCCAGCAGCTTGGGGGGCGGGGGAAGCTCCTACGAGCAGTACTTC. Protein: CASSLGGGGSSYEQYF.

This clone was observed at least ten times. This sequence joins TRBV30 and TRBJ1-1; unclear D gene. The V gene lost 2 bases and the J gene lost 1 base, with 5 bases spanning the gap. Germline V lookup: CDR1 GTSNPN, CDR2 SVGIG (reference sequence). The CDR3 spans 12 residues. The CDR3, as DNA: TGTGCCTGGAGTCCGGAGAACACTGAAGCTTTCTTT. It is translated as CAWSPENTEAFF.

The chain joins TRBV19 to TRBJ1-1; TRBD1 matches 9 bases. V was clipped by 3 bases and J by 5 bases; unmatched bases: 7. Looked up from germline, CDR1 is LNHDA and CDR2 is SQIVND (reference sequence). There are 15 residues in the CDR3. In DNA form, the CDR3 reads TGTGCCAGTAGTATTAACAGGGGGCGAGGTACTGAAGCTTTCTTT. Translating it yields CASSINRGRGTEAFF. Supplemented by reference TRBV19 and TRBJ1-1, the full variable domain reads DGGITQSPKYLFRKEGQNVTLSCEQNLNHDAMYWYRQDPGQGLRLIYYSQIVNDFQKGDIAEGYSVSREKKESFPLTVTSAQKNPTAFYLCASSINRGRGTEAFFGQGTRLTVV.

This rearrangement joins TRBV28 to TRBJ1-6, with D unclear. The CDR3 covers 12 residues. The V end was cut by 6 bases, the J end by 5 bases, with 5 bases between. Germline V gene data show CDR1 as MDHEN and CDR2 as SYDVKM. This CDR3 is CASSRDNSPLHF. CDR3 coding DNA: TGTGCCAGCAGCCGCGATAATTCACCCCTCCACTTT.

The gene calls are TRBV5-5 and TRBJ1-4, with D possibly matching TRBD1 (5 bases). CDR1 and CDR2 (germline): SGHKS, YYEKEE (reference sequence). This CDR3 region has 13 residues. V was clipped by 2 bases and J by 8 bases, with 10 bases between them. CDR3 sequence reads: CASSFTGNEKLFF. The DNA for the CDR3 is TGTGCCAGCAGCTTCACAGGAAACGAAAAACTGTTTTTT.

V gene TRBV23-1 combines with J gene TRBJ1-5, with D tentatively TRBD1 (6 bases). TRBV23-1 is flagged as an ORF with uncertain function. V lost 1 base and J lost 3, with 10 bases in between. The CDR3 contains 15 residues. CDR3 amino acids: CASSQYAGDNQPQHF. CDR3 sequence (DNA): TGCGCCAGCAGTCAATATGCAGGGGACAATCAGCCCCAGCATTTT.

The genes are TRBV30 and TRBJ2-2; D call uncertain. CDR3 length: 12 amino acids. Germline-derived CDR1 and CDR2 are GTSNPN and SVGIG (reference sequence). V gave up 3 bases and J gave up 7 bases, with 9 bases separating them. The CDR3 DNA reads TGTGCCTGGAGCGGATCGGGCGGGGAGCTGTTTTTT. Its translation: CAWSGSGGELFF.

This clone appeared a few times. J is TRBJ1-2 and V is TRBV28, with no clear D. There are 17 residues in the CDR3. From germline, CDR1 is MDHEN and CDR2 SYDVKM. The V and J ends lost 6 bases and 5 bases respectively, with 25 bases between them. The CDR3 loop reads CASSDSKITGRPYGYTF. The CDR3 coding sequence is TGTGCCAGCAGCGACTCCAAAATCACCGGGAGACCGTATGGCTACACCTTC.

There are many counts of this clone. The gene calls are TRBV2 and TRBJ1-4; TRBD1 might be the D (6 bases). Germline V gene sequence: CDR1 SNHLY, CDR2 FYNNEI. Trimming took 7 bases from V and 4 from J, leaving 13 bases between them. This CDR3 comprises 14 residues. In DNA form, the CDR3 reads TGTGCCAGCACGGGTGGGGGCATTAATGAAAAACTGTTTTTT. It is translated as CASTGGGINEKLFF.